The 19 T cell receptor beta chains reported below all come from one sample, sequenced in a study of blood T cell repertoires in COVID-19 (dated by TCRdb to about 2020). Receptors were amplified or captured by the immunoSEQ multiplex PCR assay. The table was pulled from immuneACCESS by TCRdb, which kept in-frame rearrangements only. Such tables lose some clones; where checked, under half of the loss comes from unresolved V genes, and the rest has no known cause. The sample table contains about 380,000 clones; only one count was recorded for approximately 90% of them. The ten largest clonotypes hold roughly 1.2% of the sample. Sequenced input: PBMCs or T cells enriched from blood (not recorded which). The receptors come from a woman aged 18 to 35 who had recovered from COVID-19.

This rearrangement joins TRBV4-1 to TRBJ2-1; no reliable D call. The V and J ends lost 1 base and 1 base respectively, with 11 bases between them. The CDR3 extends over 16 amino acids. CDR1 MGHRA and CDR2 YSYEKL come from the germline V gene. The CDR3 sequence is CASSQAHTWSYNEQFF. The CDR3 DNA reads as TGCGCCAGCAGCCAAGCACACACCTGGTCCTACAATGAGCAGTTCTTC.

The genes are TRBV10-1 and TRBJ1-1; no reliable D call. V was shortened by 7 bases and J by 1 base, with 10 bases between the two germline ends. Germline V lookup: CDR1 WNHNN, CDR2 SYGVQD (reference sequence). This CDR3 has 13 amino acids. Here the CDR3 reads CASTVTENTEAFF. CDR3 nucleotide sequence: TGCGCCAGCACCGTAACAGAGAACACTGAAGCTTTCTTT.

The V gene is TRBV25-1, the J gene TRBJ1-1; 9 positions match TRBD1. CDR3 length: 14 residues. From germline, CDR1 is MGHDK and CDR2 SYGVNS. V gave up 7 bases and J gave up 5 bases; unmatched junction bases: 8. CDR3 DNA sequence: TGTGCCAGCACCAGACAGGGGGGAGGGACTGAAGCTTTCTTT. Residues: CASTRQGGGTEAFF.

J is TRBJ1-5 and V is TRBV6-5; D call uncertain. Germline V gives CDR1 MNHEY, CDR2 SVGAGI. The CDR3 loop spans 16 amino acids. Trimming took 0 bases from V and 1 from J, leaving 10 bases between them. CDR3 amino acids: CASSYSTPTSNQPQHF. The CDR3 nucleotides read TGTGCCAGCAGTTACTCCACGCCGACAAGCAATCAGCCCCAGCATTTT.

CDR3: CASSSRQGNQPQHF. As DNA, the CDR3 is TGTGCCAGCAGTTCCCGACAGGGCAATCAGCCCCAGCATTTT. The genes are TRBV6-5 and TRBJ1-5, with D possibly TRBD1 on 6 matching bases. Germline V CDR1 and CDR2: MNHEY, SVGAGI. The CDR3 runs 14 residues. V was shortened by 4 bases and J by 2 bases, with 9 bases between the two germline ends.

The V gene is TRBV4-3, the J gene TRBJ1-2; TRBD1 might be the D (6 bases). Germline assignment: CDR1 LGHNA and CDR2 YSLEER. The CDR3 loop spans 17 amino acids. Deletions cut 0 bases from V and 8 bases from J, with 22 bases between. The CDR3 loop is CASSQDKRGQGLAGYTF. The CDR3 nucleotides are TGCGCCAGCAGCCAAGATAAACGGGGACAAGGCCTCGCCGGCTACACCTTC.

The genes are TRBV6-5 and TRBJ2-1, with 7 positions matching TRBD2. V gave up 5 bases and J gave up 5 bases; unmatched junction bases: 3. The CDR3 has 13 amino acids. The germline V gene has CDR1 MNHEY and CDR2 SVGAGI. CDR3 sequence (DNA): TGTGCCAGCAGTCCTCGGGGGGACAATGAGCAGTTCTTC. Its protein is CASSPRGDNEQFF.

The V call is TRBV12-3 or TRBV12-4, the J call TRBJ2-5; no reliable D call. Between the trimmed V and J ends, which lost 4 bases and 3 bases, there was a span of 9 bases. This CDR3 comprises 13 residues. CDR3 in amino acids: CASSSNTKETQYF. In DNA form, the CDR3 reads TGTGCCAGCAGTTCGAACACCAAAGAGACCCAGTACTTC.

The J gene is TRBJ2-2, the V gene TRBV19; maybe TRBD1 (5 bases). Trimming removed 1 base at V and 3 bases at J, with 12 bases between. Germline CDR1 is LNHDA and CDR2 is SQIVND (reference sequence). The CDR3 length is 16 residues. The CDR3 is CASSIAGRVYTGELFF. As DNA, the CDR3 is TGTGCCAGTAGTATAGCAGGCAGGGTCTACACCGGGGAGCTGTTTTTT. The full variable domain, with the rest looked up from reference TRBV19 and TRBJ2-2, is DGGITQSPKYLFRKEGQNVTLSCEQNLNHDAMYWYRQDPGQGLRLIYYSQIVNDFQKGDIAEGYSVSREKKESFPLTVTSAQKNPTAFYLCASSIAGRVYTGELFFGEGSRLTVL.

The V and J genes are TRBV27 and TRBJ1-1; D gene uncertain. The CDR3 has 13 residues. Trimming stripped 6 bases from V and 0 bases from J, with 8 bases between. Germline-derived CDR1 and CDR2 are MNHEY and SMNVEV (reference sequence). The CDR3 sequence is CASRALVNTEAFF. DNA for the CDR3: TGTGCCAGCAGGGCTCTCGTGAACACTGAAGCTTTCTTT.

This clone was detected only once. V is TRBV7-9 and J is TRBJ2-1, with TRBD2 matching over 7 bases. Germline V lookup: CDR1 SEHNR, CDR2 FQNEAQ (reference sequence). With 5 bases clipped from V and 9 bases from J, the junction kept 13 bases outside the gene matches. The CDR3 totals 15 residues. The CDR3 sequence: CASSPETGGSGEQFF. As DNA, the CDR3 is TGTGCCAGCAGCCCCGAAACGGGGGGTTCGGGTGAGCAGTTCTTC.

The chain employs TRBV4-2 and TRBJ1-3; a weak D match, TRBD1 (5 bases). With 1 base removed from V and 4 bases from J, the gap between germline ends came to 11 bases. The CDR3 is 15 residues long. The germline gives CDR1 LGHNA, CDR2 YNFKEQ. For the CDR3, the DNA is TGTGCCAGCAGCCAAGCAGCAGGGAAAGGAAACACCATATATTTT. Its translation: CASSQAAGKGNTIYF.

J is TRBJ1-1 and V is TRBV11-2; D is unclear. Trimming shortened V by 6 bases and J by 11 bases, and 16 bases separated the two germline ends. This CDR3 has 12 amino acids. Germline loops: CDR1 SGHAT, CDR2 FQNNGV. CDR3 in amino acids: CASRGVREGAFF. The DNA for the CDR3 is TGTGCCAGCAGAGGTGTCCGGGAAGGGGCTTTCTTT.

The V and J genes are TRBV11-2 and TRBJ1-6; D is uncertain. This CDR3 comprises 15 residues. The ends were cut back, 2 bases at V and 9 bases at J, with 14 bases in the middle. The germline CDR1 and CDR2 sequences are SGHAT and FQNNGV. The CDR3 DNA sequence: TGTGCCAGCAGCTTATACGGCAGTGCAGGTTCACCCCTCCACTTT. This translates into CASSLYGSAGSPLHF.

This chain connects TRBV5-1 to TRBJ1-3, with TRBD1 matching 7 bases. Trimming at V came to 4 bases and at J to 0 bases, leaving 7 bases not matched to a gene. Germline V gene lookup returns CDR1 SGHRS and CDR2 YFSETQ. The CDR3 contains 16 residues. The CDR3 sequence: CASSPGQANSGNTIYF. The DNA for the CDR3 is TGCGCCAGCAGCCCCGGACAGGCCAACTCTGGAAACACCATATATTTT.

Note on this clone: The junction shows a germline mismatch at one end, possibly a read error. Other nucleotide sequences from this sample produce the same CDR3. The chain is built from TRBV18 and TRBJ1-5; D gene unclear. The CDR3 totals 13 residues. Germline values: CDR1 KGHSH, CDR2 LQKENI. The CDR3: CASSPPGDQPQHF. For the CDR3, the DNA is TGTGCCAGCTCTCCACCCGGGGATCAGCCCCAGCATTTT.

The DNA for the CDR3 is TGTGCCAGCAGTTACGGGGACAGCTACAATGAGCAGTTCTTC. Translation: CASSYGDSYNEQFF. This chain uses TRBV6-5 with TRBJ2-1; 7 bases match TRBD1. This CDR3 is built from 14 residues. Unmatched junction bases numbered 1, after V lost 2 bases and J lost 3 bases. CDR1 and CDR2 (germline): MNHEY, SVGAGI.

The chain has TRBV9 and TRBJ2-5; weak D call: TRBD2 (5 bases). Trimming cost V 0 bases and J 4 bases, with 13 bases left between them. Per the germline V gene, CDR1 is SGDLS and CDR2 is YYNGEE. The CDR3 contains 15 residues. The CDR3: CASSVVPTGRETQYF. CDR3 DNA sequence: TGTGCCAGCAGCGTAGTCCCAACTGGGAGAGAGACCCAGTACTTC. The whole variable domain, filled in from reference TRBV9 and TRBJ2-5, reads DSGVTQTPKHLITATGQRVTLRCSPRSGDLSVYWYQQSLDQGLQFLIQYYNGEERAKGNILERFSAQQFPDLHSELNLSSLELGDSALYFCASSVVPTGRETQYFGPGTRLLVL.

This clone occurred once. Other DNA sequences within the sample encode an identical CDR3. The CDR3 DNA reads TGTGCCAGCTCGCCTACAGAGAACACTGAAGCTTTCTTT. This codes for CASSPTENTEAFF. The chain links TRBV18 to TRBJ1-1, with unresolved D. Per germline, CDR1 KGHSH and CDR2 LQKENI. Trimming pared 6 bases from V and 1 base from J, leaving 9 bases between. The CDR3 spans 13 residues.